Each of the 23 T cell receptor beta chains below was sequenced from the same sample in a study of T-cell memory formation after mild COVID-19. TCRdb processed the 5' RACE reads anew with MiXCR; each CDR3 protein has one entry. The repertoire holds about 360,000 distinct CDR3 sequences, with approximately 14% as singletons. The material sequenced was PBMCs or a T cell subset sorted from them (not recorded which). These receptors all come from a man aged 18 to 29 who had mild COVID-19 (a few samples of this study predate the infection). Cell type and time point are not known.

Ten or more counts support this clonotype. The chain joins TRBV4-3 to TRBJ1-1; D might be TRBD1 (5 bases). The germline V and J ends were trimmed by 1 base and 0 bases, with 12 bases remaining between them. Per the germline V gene, CDR1 is LGHNA and CDR2 is YSLEER. This CDR3 contains 16 residues. The DNA of the CDR3 is TGCGCCAGCAGCCAAGGCCTGGGGACTTTGAACACTGAAGCTTTCTTT. Translating it yields CASSQGLGTLNTEAFF.

The chain has TRBV6-1 and TRBJ2-2; no definite D call. CDR1 is MNHNS, CDR2 SASEGT, per germline. The V end lost 8 bases, the J end lost 10 bases, and 17 bases lay between the germline ends. This CDR3 has 13 residues. CDR3 in amino acids: CASGAVGFTELFF. CDR3 nucleotides: TGTGCCAGCGGAGCAGTGGGATTTACGGAGCTGTTTTTT.

This clonotype was counted only a few times. V and J are TRBV12-3 or TRBV12-4 and TRBJ2-3; 7 bases fit TRBD1. The V segment lost 6 bases and the J segment 3 bases; nucleotides outside the gene matches: 6. The CDR3 is made up of 14 amino acids. The CDR3 bases are TGTGCCAGCAGCAAAACCAGGGGGACAGATACGCAGTATTTT. Its translation: CASSKTRGTDTQYF.

This clonotype has a handful of counts. The chain joins TRBV29-1 to TRBJ1-1; D not resolved. Looked up from germline, CDR1 is SQVTM and CDR2 is ANQGSEA. The CDR3 consists of 13 residues. The V end lost 4 bases, the J end lost 6 bases, and 15 bases lay between the germline ends. CDR3: CSVARLGAPEAFF. CDR3 DNA sequence: TGCAGCGTTGCCCGGTTGGGCGCCCCTGAAGCTTTCTTT.

This chain connects TRBV5-5 to TRBJ1-5; D gene uncertain. The CDR3 is 16 amino acids. V was shortened by 0 bases and J by 6 bases, with 16 bases between the two germline ends. The germline V gene encodes CDR1 SGHKS and CDR2 YYEKEE (reference sequence). CDR3 region: CASSLVWGIRSQPQHF. CDR3 DNA sequence: TGTGCCAGCAGCTTGGTGTGGGGAATCCGCTCTCAGCCCCAGCATTTT.

The V call is TRBV7-6, the J call TRBJ2-1; TRBD2 matches 7 bases. V dropped 2 bases and J dropped 2; count of bases not matched to a gene: 3. Germline CDR1 reads SGHVS; CDR2 reads FNYEAQ. The CDR3 contains 15 residues. The CDR3 protein is CASSLISGAYNEQFF. The CDR3, as DNA: TGTGCCAGCAGCTTAATCAGCGGGGCCTACAATGAGCAGTTCTTC. Full variable domain (remainder filled in from reference TRBV7-6 and TRBJ2-1): GAGVSQSPRYKVTKRGQDVALRCDPISGHVSLYWYRQALGQGPEFLTYFNYEAQQDKSGLPNDRFSAERPEGSISTLTIQRTEQRDSAMYRCASSLISGAYNEQFFGPGTRLTVL.

The rearrangement links TRBV5-5 to TRBJ1-1, with unresolved D. CDR1 and CDR2 from the germline V gene are SGHKS and YYEKEE (reference sequence). The CDR3 contains 14 residues. V was shortened by 2 bases and J by 3 bases, with 11 bases between the two germline ends. CDR3 amino acids: CASSFSWADTEAFF. The CDR3 DNA reads as TGTGCCAGCAGCTTCTCGTGGGCTGACACTGAAGCTTTCTTT.

This clonotype was recorded a few times. The rearrangement uses TRBV5-4 and TRBJ2-5; a weak D match, TRBD2 (5 bases). The CDR3 has 14 amino acids. Deletions cut 3 bases from V and 5 bases from J, with 14 bases between. The V gene's germline CDR1 is SGHNT and CDR2 YYREEE (reference sequence). CDR3 protein: CASSYPSTGETQYF. The CDR3 nucleotides are TGTGCCAGCAGCTATCCGAGCACGGGGGAGACCCAGTACTTC.

The chain uses TRBV7-6 and TRBJ1-5; possibly TRBD1 for D (6 bases). Germline loops: CDR1 SGHVS, CDR2 FNYEAQ. Trimming took 0 bases from V and 12 from J, leaving 15 bases between them. This CDR3 has 14 amino acids. CDR3 protein: CASSLALRGGIQHF. The CDR3 DNA reads TGTGCCAGCAGCTTAGCGTTGAGGGGGGGGATCCAGCATTTT.

This clonotype was counted a few times. The rearrangement links TRBV5-6 to TRBJ1-6; no clear D. V was trimmed by 1 base and J by 7 bases, leaving 6 bases between them. The CDR3 contains 13 residues. CDR1 is SGHDT and CDR2 is YYEEEE in the germline V gene. Here the CDR3 reads CASSLQQNSPLHF. The CDR3 DNA sequence: TGTGCCAGCAGCTTGCAGCAGAATTCACCCCTCCACTTT.

This clonotype was recorded a few times. This chain links TRBV20-1 with TRBJ1-2; 7 positions agree with TRBD1. Germline trimming cut 5 bases from V and 2 bases from J; bases unmatched to any gene: 2. From germline, CDR1 is DFQATT and CDR2 SNEGSKA (reference sequence). There are 12 residues in the CDR3. In DNA, the CDR3 is TGCAGTGCTGCGACAGGGAACTATGGCTACACCTTC. The encoded protein is CSAATGNYGYTF.

The table lists this clonotype with many counts. The chain couples TRBV11-2 to TRBJ1-1; weak D call: TRBD1 (5 bases). CDR1 SGHAT and CDR2 FQNNGV come from the germline V gene. This CDR3 comprises 14 residues. With 1 base removed from V and 1 base from J, the gap between germline ends came to 7 bases. The CDR3 is CASSLGQSNTEAFF. For the CDR3, the DNA is TGTGCCAGCAGCTTAGGACAGTCGAACACTGAAGCTTTCTTT.

The rearrangement joins TRBV9 to TRBJ1-1, with a weak D call TRBD1 (6 bases). CDR1 is SGDLS, CDR2 YYNGEE, per germline. V lost 0 bases and J 1 base, leaving 13 bases between the germline ends. The CDR3 consists of 16 residues. CDR3 DNA: TGTGCCAGCAGCGTAGGGGGGGACACCTCGAACACTGAAGCTTTCTTT. Its protein is CASSVGGDTSNTEAFF.

This clonotype was picked up a small number of times. This chain joins TRBV7-6 and TRBJ2-7; no definite D call. CDR1 and CDR2 from the germline V gene are SGHVS and FNYEAQ. The CDR3 extends over 16 amino acids. The V gene lost 4 bases and the J gene lost 6 bases, with 22 bases spanning the gap. The CDR3 DNA reads as TGTGCCAGCAGCTCACCGTCCTTCTTATCAATGCGCGAGCAGTACGTC. It yields the protein CASSSPSFLSMREQYV.

The table lists this clonotype with many counts. The chain is built from TRBV7-9 and TRBJ2-1; either TRBD1 or TRBD2 may supply D (6 bases each). The CDR3 is 14 residues long. Deletions cut 6 bases from V and 7 bases from J, with 16 bases between. Looked up from germline, CDR1 is SEHNR and CDR2 is FQNEAQ (reference sequence). As DNA, the CDR3 is TGTGCCAGCAGTATAACGGGGGCAGGGAATGAGCAGTTCTTC. Protein product: CASSITGAGNEQFF.

This clonotype has more than one count but fewer than ten. The rearrangement uses TRBV20-1 and TRBJ1-3; D gene uncertain. This CDR3 is built from 17 residues. V lost 1 base to trimming and J lost 0 bases, with 16 bases between them. Germline-derived CDR1 and CDR2 are DFQATT and SNEGSKA (reference sequence). The CDR3 region is CSARGITGRISGNTIYF. CDR3 sequence (DNA): TGCAGTGCTAGAGGAATTACTGGGCGGATCTCTGGAAACACCATATATTTT.

This clonotype was observed a few times. The V and J genes are TRBV7-9 and TRBJ2-5; D possibly corresponds to TRBD2 (6 bases). The ends were cut back, 1 base at V and 2 bases at J, with 14 bases in the middle. This CDR3 has 16 residues. CDR1 and CDR2 from the germline V gene are SEHNR and FQNEAQ (reference sequence). The CDR3 protein is CASSLGGGDRQETQYF. Written as DNA, the CDR3 is TGTGCCAGCAGCTTAGGAGGCGGGGATCGTCAAGAGACCCAGTACTTC.

This clonotype was seen only a few times. The genes are TRBV9 and TRBJ2-2, with D perhaps TRBD1 (5 bases). V gave up 4 bases and J gave up 3 bases, with 10 bases separating them. Germline CDR1 and CDR2: SGDLS and YYNGEE. The CDR3 length is 14 residues. The CDR3 loop is CASSRRGYTGELFF. CDR3 bases: TGTGCCAGCAGCCGAAGGGGTTACACCGGGGAGCTGTTTTTT.

This clonotype appeared a few times. The chain joins TRBV5-5 to TRBJ2-3; tentatively, D is TRBD1 (5 bases). Trimming stripped 0 bases from V and 7 bases from J, with 12 bases between. CDR1 is SGHKS and CDR2 is YYEKEE in the germline V gene (reference sequence). There are 14 residues in the CDR3. CDR3 DNA: TGTGCCAGCAGCTTGGATCAGGGTATGAATACGCAGTATTTT. Protein: CASSLDQGMNTQYF.

V gene TRBV28 combines with J gene TRBJ2-7; 7 bases line up with TRBD1. Germline CDR1 reads MDHEN; CDR2 reads SYDVKM. The CDR3 covers 13 residues. The ends lost 6 bases at V and 3 bases at J; junction bases unmatched: 5. CDR3 sequence (DNA): TGTGCCAGCAGCGTTCGACAGGGCTACGAGCAGTACGTC. Translating it yields CASSVRQGYEQYV.

This clonotype has only a few counts. V gene TRBV6-2 or TRBV6-3 combines with J gene TRBJ2-3, with 14 bases lining up with TRBD2. This CDR3 is built from 18 residues. CDR1 is MNHEY and CDR2 is SVGEGT in the germline V gene. The V segment lost 2 bases and the J segment 0 bases; nucleotides outside the gene matches: 4. The CDR3 DNA is TGTGCCAGCAGTTACGGACTAGCGGGGGGATTTAGCACAGATACGCAGTATTTT. Its protein product is CASSYGLAGGFSTDTQYF.

The table lists this clonotype with a few counts. J is TRBJ2-3 and V is TRBV14, with 7 bases lining up with TRBD2. Germline values: CDR1 SGHDN, CDR2 FVKESK. Trimming at V came to 2 bases and at J to 0 bases, leaving 11 bases not matched to a gene. The CDR3 has 18 residues. CDR3 DNA: TGTGCCAGCAGCCAATATCCCCTAGCGGTTCCTAGCACAGATACGCAGTATTTT. It translates to CASSQYPLAVPSTDTQYF.

The chain uses TRBV24-1 and TRBJ1-2, with a possible D match to TRBD1 (6 bases). CDR3 size: 15 residues. Trimming took 4 bases from V and 3 from J, leaving 14 bases between them. From germline, CDR1 is KGHDR and CDR2 SFDVKD. The DNA of the CDR3 is TGTGCCACCAGTGAAGGGACACAATCATACTATGGCTACACCTTC. Protein sequence: CATSEGTQSYYGYTF.